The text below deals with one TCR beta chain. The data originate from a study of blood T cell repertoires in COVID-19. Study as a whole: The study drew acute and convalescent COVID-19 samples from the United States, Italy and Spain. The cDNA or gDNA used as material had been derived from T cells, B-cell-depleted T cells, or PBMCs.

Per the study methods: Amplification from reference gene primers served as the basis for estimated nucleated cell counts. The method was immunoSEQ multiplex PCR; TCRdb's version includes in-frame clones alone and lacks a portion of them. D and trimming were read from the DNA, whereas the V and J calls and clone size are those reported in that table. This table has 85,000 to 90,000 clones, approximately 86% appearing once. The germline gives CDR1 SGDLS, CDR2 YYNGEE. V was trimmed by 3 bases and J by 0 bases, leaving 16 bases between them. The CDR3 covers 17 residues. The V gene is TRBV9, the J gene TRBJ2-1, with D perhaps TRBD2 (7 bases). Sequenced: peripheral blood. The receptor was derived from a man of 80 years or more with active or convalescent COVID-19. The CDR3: CASSASRGASSYNEQFF. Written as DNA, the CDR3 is TGTGCCAGCAGCGCGAGTCGGGGGGCCTCCTCCTACAATGAGCAGTTCTTC.